This T cell receptor beta chain was captured in a study of blood T cell repertoires in COVID-19. Study context: Sample material is recorded as cDNA or gDNA derived from T cells, B-cell-depleted T cells, or PBMCs.

Germline CDR1 and CDR2: SGHRS and YFSETQ. Trimming cost V 4 bases and J 3 bases, with 17 bases left between them. This CDR3 is 16 amino acids long. Sequencing was performed with immunoSEQ multiplex PCR; in TCRdb, only in-frame clones are kept and a portion is missing. The sample carries about 180,000 clones, approximately 83% recorded once. The rearrangement uses TRBV5-1 and TRBJ1-5, with a tentative D call TRBD1 (6 bases). The source is a man between 60 and 75 years old with acute or convalescent COVID-19. Sequencing was done on a sample of peripheral blood. CDR3 sequence reads: CASSEGVGGPNQPQHF. The CDR3 nucleotides read TGCGCCAGCAGCGAGGGGGTTGGAGGTCCCAATCAGCCCCAGCATTTT.